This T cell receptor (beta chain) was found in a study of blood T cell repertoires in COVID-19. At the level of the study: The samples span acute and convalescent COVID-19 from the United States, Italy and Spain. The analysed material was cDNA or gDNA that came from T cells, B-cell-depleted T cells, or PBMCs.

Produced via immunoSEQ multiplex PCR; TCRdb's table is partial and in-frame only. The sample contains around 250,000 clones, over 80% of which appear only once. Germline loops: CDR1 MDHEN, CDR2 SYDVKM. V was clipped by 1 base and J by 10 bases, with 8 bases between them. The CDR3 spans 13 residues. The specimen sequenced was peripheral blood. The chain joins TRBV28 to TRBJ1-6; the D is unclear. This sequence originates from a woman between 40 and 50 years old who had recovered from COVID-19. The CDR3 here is CASSLSGVSPLHF. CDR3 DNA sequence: TGTGCCAGCAGTTTATCCGGGGTGTCACCCCTCCACTTT.